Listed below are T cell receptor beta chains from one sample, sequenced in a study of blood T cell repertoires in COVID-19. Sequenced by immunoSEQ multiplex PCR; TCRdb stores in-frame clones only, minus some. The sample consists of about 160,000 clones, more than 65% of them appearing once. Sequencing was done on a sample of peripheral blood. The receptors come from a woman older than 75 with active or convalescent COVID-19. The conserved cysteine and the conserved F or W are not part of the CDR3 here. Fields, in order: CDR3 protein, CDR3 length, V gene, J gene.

ASSRDRGGTEAF	12	TRBV5-1	TRBJ1-1
ASSPRLAGAISGELF	15	TRBV11-2	TRBJ2-2
ASSERGNNQPQH	12	TRBV2	TRBJ1-5
ASTGDRGEDQPQH	13	TRBV27	TRBJ1-5
ASSPRTSSSYNEQF	14	TRBV18	TRBJ2-1
ATSKGLAGSNEQF	13	TRBV24-1	TRBJ2-1
AWSMAGTHNTEAF	13	TRBV30	TRBJ1-1
ASSLRGNSYNEQF	13	TRBV5-6	TRBJ2-1
ASSLGRGRNQPQH	13	TRBV9	TRBJ1-5
ASSLVRRGTEAF	12	TRBV5-1	TRBJ1-1
ASSLTTGQPYNEQF	14	TRBV4-2	TRBJ2-1
ASTKGLAGREPYNEQF	16	TRBV19	TRBJ2-1
ASSFGGDYGYT	11	TRBV5-1	TRBJ1-2
ASSRGTSYEQY	11	TRBV19	TRBJ2-7
AWRQMNTEAF	10	TRBV30	TRBJ1-1
ARWTGWGAF	9	TRBV19	TRBJ1-1
ASSFGLADYNEQF	13	TRBV7-3	TRBJ2-1
ASSLVGVTEAF	11	TRBV5-1	TRBJ1-1
AREIGQGYEQY	11	TRBV27	TRBJ2-7
ASSFGGPATYGYT	13	TRBV7-8	TRBJ1-2
ASRLIWGREHSPLH	14	TRBV23-1	TRBJ1-6
ASSPQGVIGHGYT	13	TRBV21-1	TRBJ1-2
ASSLTTSGDGGDTQY	15	TRBV5-1	TRBJ2-3
ASRMRGLTSTDTQY	14	TRBV6-6	TRBJ2-3
ASSLVGLGQGITNEKLF	17	TRBV7-2	TRBJ1-4
ASSPLRTGSGYGYT	14	TRBV28	TRBJ1-2
ASSLAGLASTGELF	14	TRBV5-1	TRBJ2-2
SASLGQGGYEQY	12	TRBV20-1	TRBJ2-7
ASRGPSGAF	9	TRBV7-9	TRBJ1-1
ASSLSGIEQF	10	TRBV5-1	TRBJ2-1
ASSLVAGVPEQY	12	TRBV5-1	TRBJ2-7